The clone carrying this T cell receptor (beta chain) was recorded many times. Its cognate antigen is unknown. The sample originates from a study of T cells after yellow fever vaccination. Germline CDR1 is LGHNA and CDR2 is YNFKEQ. The CDR3 extends over 15 amino acids. Trimming pared 0 bases from V and 4 bases from J, leaving 10 bases between. Whole-study findings and limits: From the bulk population, abundant clonotypes could contaminate and appear within FACS-sorted repertoires. By day 5 rather than day 15, the secondary response had peaked, though it was weaker. A large majority of primary-vaccination clones showed up again after the booster (approximately 95% CD4, around 90% CD8).

The 5'RACE template-switching step produced TCR cDNA and added a universal primer site and UMIs. TCRdb processed the 5' RACE reads anew with MiXCR; each CDR3 protein has one entry. The table shows some 320,000 distinct CDR3 sequences, with 8.7% occurring only once. This material consisted of CD4+ T cells sorted from PBMCs, taken 5 days after the yellow fever booster vaccination. The chain couples TRBV4-2 to TRBJ1-3, with D unclear. This sequence was found in a man aged 18 to 30 who received the YFV17D yellow fever vaccine. CDR3 protein: CASSQDGKYGNTIYF. The CDR3 bases are TGTGCCAGCAGCCAAGACGGGAAATACGGAAACACCATATATTTT.